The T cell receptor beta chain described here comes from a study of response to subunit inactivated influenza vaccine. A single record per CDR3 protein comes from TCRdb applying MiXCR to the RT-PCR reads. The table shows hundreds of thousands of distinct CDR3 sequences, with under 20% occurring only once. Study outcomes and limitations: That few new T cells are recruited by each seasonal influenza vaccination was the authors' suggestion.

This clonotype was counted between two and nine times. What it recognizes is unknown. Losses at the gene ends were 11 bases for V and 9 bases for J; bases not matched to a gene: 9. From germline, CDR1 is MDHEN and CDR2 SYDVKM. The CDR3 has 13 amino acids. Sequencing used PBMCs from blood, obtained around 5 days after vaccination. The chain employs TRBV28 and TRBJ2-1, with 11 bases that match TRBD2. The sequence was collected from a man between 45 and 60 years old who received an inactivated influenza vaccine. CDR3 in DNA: TGTGCCTGCCGACTAGCGGGAAATGTTGAGCAGTTCTTC. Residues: CACRLAGNVEQFF. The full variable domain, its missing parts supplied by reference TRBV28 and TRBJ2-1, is DVKVTQSSRYLVKRTGEKVFLECVQDMDHENMFWYRQDPGLGLRLIYFSYDVKMKEKGDIPEGYSVSREKKERFSLILESASTNQTSMYLCACRLAGNVEQFFGPGTRLTVL.